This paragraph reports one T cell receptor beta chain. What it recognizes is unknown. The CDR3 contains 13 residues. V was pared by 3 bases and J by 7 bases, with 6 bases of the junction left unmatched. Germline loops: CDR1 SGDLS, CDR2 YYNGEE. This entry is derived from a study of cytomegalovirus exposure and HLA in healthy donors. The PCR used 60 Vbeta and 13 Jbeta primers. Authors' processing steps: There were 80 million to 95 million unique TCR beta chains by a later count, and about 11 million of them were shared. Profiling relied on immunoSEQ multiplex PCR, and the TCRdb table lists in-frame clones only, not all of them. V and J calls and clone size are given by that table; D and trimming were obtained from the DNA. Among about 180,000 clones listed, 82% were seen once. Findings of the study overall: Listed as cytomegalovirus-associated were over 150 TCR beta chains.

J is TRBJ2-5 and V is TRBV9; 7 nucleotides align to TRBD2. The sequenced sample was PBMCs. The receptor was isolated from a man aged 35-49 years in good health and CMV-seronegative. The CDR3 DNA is TGTGCCAGCAGCGCCGCGGGGGAAGCGACCCAGTACTTC. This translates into CASSAAGEATQYF. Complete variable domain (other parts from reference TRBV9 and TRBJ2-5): DSGVTQTPKHLITATGQRVTLRCSPRSGDLSVYWYQQSLDQGLQFLIQYYNGEERAKGNILERFSAQQFPDLHSELNLSSLELGDSALYFCASSAAGEATQYFGPGTRLLVL.